These 25 T cell receptor beta chains came from one sample sequenced in a study of shared clonotypes between healthy human individuals. The data were produced by immunoSEQ multiplex PCR, yet TCRdb's version contains in-frame clones alone and is incomplete. The table has 2,500,000 or so clones, 80% to 95% seen once. The sample consisted of naive CD4+ T cells from PBMCs. Subset noted: CD45RA+ positively selected. These receptors were taken from a young man in good health. Some clones in this sample may be carry-over from other donors' samples.

This clone was found a few times. The genes are TRBV6-1 and TRBJ1-5, with unresolved D. This CDR3 spans 15 amino acids. Trimming took 3 bases from V and 5 from J, leaving 14 bases between them. The V gene's germline CDR1 is MNHNS and CDR2 SASEGT. The DNA for the CDR3 is TGTGCCAGCAGTGACCCACCTGGGTCAGATCAGCCCCAGCATTTT. It is translated as CASSDPPGSDQPQHF.

CDR3 amino acids: CASSFLDRLAGYTF. CDR3 sequence (DNA): TGCGCCAGCAGCTTTTTAGACCGCCTAGCCGGCTACACCTTC. The genes are TRBV4-1 and TRBJ1-2; D not resolved. Germline V gene lookup returns CDR1 MGHRA and CDR2 YSYEKL. This CDR3 comprises 14 residues. Trimming shortened V by 5 bases and J by 8 bases, and 18 bases separated the two germline ends.

About this clone itself: Other nucleotide sequences in the sample specify the same CDR3. The chain is built from TRBV6-6 and TRBJ1-2; the D is unclear. The germline V gene has CDR1 MNHNY and CDR2 SVGAGI (reference sequence). With 7 bases removed from V and 0 bases from J, the gap between germline ends came to 6 bases. The CDR3 runs 12 residues. CDR3 amino acids: CASTRANYGYTF. CDR3 nucleotide sequence: TGTGCCAGCACGAGAGCTAACTATGGCTACACCTTC.

The rearrangement uses TRBV18 and TRBJ2-1; D is ambiguous. The germline V and J ends were trimmed by 0 bases and 7 bases, with 4 bases remaining between them. Germline assignment: CDR1 KGHSH and CDR2 LQKENI. The CDR3 covers 12 residues. CDR3 sequence reads: CASSPPHNEQFF. The DNA of the CDR3 is TGTGCCAGCTCACCACCCCATAATGAGCAGTTCTTC.

This clone was seen more than once but under ten times. The chain employs TRBV14 and TRBJ2-7; no clear D gene. Germline V lookup: CDR1 SGHDN, CDR2 FVKESK. The V gene lost 2 bases and the J gene lost 3 bases, with 11 bases spanning the gap. This CDR3 has 14 residues. The CDR3 loop reads CASSQSKDGYEQYF. CDR3 in DNA: TGTGCCAGCAGCCAATCTAAGGACGGCTACGAGCAGTACTTC.

The chain links TRBV9 to TRBJ2-3; 7 bases align to TRBD2. The CDR3 is 15 amino acids. Germline CDR1 is SGDLS and CDR2 is YYNGEE. J lost 5 bases, V lost 0 bases, and 6 bases had no gene match. DNA of the CDR3: TGTGCCAGCAGCGTAGTGGCGGGAGCGGTAGATACGCAGTATTTT. Translation gives CASSVVAGAVDTQYF.

Remarks on this clone: Distinct nucleotide sequences in the sample also encode this CDR3. CDR3 sequence reads: CASSPAGDTQYF. The CDR3 DNA follows: TGTGCCAGCTCACCGGCGGGAGATACGCAGTATTTT. The V and J genes are TRBV18 and TRBJ2-3, with D perhaps TRBD2 (5 bases). Germline V lookup: CDR1 KGHSH, CDR2 LQKENI. V lost 3 bases and J lost 5, with 6 bases in between. CDR3 size: 12 residues. The entire variable domain, with the rest obtained from reference TRBV18 and TRBJ2-3, is as follows: NAGVMQNPRHLVRRRGQEARLRCSPMKGHSHVYWYRQLPEEGLKFMVYLQKENIIDESGMPKERFSAEFPKEGPSILRIQQVVRGDSAAYFCASSPAGDTQYFGPGTRLTVL.

This chain links TRBV2 with TRBJ2-7; 10 bases are shared with TRBD1. Losses at the gene ends were 10 bases for V and 3 bases for J; bases not matched to a gene: 9. Germline CDR1 reads SNHLY; CDR2 reads FYNNEI. The CDR3 loop spans 14 amino acids. This chain's CDR3 is CATQPGQGRYEQYF. As DNA, the CDR3 is TGTGCCACCCAACCGGGACAGGGGCGCTACGAGCAGTACTTC.

The chain joins TRBV14 to TRBJ1-5, with no clear D. Germline-derived CDR1 and CDR2 are SGHDN and FVKESK. The CDR3 has 15 residues. With 1 base removed from V and 4 bases from J, the gap between germline ends came to 11 bases. Here the CDR3 DNA reads TGTGCCAGCAGCCAAGTTTCGACTAGAAATCAGCCCCAGCATTTT. It encodes CASSQVSTRNQPQHF.

The chain has TRBV7-2 and TRBJ2-7; TRBD1 aligns across 8 bases. V lost 0 bases and J lost 7; bases outside the gene matches: 5. Germline V lookup: CDR1 SGHTA, CDR2 FQGNSA. This CDR3 has 14 residues. DNA for the CDR3: TGTGCCAGCAGCTTAGCGCCAGGGGGCCAGGAGCAGTACTTC. Its translation is CASSLAPGGQEQYF.

V is TRBV14 and J is TRBJ2-7, with 9 bases fitting TRBD2. The V gene's germline CDR1 is SGHDN and CDR2 FVKESK. The V and J ends lost 0 bases and 5 bases, in that order; junction bases with no gene match: 2. CDR3 size: 14 residues. This chain's CDR3 is CASSQDSGRDEQYF. CDR3 DNA sequence: TGTGCCAGCAGCCAAGATAGCGGGAGAGACGAGCAGTACTTC.

The CDR3 region has the DNA TGTGCCAGCAGCCTGGGACTAGCGGGAGGCGGGGAGACCCAGTACTTC. Amino acid sequence: CASSLGLAGGGETQYF. The V gene is TRBV7-3, the J gene TRBJ2-5; 15 bases line up with TRBD2. Trimming cost V 5 bases and J 5 bases; bases outside gene matches: 6. Germline values: CDR1 SGHTA, CDR2 FQGTGA. The CDR3 consists of 16 residues.

The chain links TRBV14 to TRBJ2-3, with no clear D. V lost 4 bases and J 4 bases, leaving 9 bases between the germline ends. The CDR3 has 13 residues. Germline V CDR1 and CDR2: SGHDN, FVKESK. In DNA form, the CDR3 reads TGTGCCAGCAGCCGCATGAGAGCAGATACGCAGTATTTT. Encoded protein: CASSRMRADTQYF.

On this clone: This sample includes further DNA sequences coding for the same CDR3. This chain links TRBV9 with TRBJ1-3; TRBD1 matches 12 bases. The CDR3 extends over 14 amino acids. V lost 8 bases, J lost 4 bases, and 4 bases stayed unmatched. CDR1 is SGDLS and CDR2 is YYNGEE in the germline V gene. DNA of the CDR3: TGTGCCAGTTCAGGGACAGGGGGCGGAAACACCATATATTTT. It specifies CASSGTGGGNTIYF.

The chain carries TRBV25-1 and TRBJ2-3; D may be TRBD1 (5 bases). CDR3 size: 15 residues. Trimming shortened V by 10 bases and J by 0 bases, and 17 bases separated the two germline ends. Germline lookup yields CDR1 MGHDK and CDR2 SYGVNS. This chain's CDR3 is CATTTTVSSTDTQYF. In nucleotides, the CDR3 is TGTGCCACAACTACGACAGTTTCTAGCACAGATACGCAGTATTTT.

J is TRBJ2-1 and V is TRBV29-1; 10 bases fit TRBD2. The CDR3 covers 14 residues. The J segment lost 4 bases and the V segment lost 6 bases, leaving 6 bases of the junction unmatched. CDR1 is SQVTM and CDR2 is ANQGSEA in the germline V gene. The CDR3 DNA reads TGCAGCGTCTTTGGGACTAGCGTATACAATGAGCAGTTCTTC. Translation gives CSVFGTSVYNEQFF.

This rearrangement joins TRBV5-4 to TRBJ2-5, with a possible D match to TRBD1 (5 bases). The ends were cut back, 4 bases at V and 4 bases at J, with 14 bases in the middle. CDR1 and CDR2 (germline): SGHNT, YYREEE (reference sequence). The CDR3 extends over 14 amino acids. DNA for the CDR3: TGTGCCAGCAGCCCGACCCAGGGTCTAGAGACCCAGTACTTC. Its protein is CASSPTQGLETQYF.

Comment on this clone: Other DNA variants within this sample encode the same CDR3. The J gene is TRBJ2-7, the V gene TRBV28; TRBD1 might be the D (5 bases). V lost 3 bases and J lost 2, with 8 bases in between. The CDR3 consists of 13 residues. The germline V gene encodes CDR1 MDHEN and CDR2 SYDVKM. The DNA of the CDR3 is TGTGCCAGCAGTTTGACAGTAACCTACGAGCAGTACTTC. This sequence encodes CASSLTVTYEQYF.

As to this clone: Other DNA sequences within the sample encode an identical CDR3. CDR3: CAISEGQGGGYTF. The CDR3 DNA follows: TGTGCCATCAGTGAGGGTCAGGGGGGTGGCTACACCTTC. This chain uses TRBV10-3 with TRBJ1-2; 7 bases agree with TRBD1. The CDR3 has 13 residues. Germline V lookup: CDR1 ENHRY, CDR2 SYGVKD. The V segment lost 2 bases and the J segment 7 bases; nucleotides outside the gene matches: 4.

The chain couples TRBV11-2 to TRBJ1-3, with D unresolved. V lost 5 bases and J 2 bases, leaving 19 bases between the germline ends. CDR3 size: 17 residues. Germline V gives CDR1 SGHAT, CDR2 FQNNGV. The CDR3 region is CASSHPGRQAAGNTIYF. Here the CDR3 DNA reads TGTGCCAGCAGCCACCCTGGTAGGCAGGCGGCTGGAAACACCATATATTTT.

This clone was seen once. The chain combines TRBV9 with TRBJ2-1, with D unclear. The CDR3 runs to 15 residues. Trimming shortened V by 3 bases and J by 3 bases, and 13 bases separated the two germline ends. Germline V gene sequence: CDR1 SGDLS, CDR2 YYNGEE. The CDR3 is CASSASGRVYNEQFF. For the CDR3, the DNA is TGTGCCAGCAGCGCGTCCGGACGAGTCTACAATGAGCAGTTCTTC.

This chain joins TRBV28 and TRBJ1-1, with D possibly being TRBD1 (6 bases). CDR1 is MDHEN and CDR2 is SYDVKM in the germline V gene. V lost 6 bases, J lost 0 bases, and 20 bases lay in between. The CDR3 loop spans 17 amino acids. CDR3 protein: CASRLGGAGALNTEAFF. The DNA for the CDR3 is TGTGCCAGCAGATTGGGCGGTGCAGGGGCATTGAACACTGAAGCTTTCTTT. Looking up the rest from reference TRBV28 and TRBJ1-1 gives the full variable domain: DVKVTQSSRYLVKRTGEKVFLECVQDMDHENMFWYRQDPGLGLRLIYFSYDVKMKEKGDIPEGYSVSREKKERFSLILESASTNQTSMYLCASRLGGAGALNTEAFFGQGTRLTVV.

V gene TRBV7-9 combines with J gene TRBJ1-1, with D unclear. V lost 1 base and J 1 base, leaving 4 bases between the germline ends. The CDR3 is 13 residues long. Germline CDR1 SEHNR, CDR2 FQNEAQ (reference sequence). The CDR3 region has the DNA TGTGCCAGCAGCTTAGACGCGAACACTGAAGCTTTCTTT. Encoded protein: CASSLDANTEAFF.

This chain links TRBV5-1 with TRBJ1-1; no firm D call. Trimming removed 4 bases at V and 4 bases at J, with 17 bases between. Germline loops: CDR1 SGHRS, CDR2 YFSETQ. This CDR3 contains 15 residues. CDR3: CASSLSAPSSTEAFF. The CDR3 DNA sequence: TGCGCCAGCAGCCTGTCCGCCCCCTCGAGCACTGAAGCTTTCTTT.

J is TRBJ1-1 and V is TRBV18; D ambiguous. The germline CDR1 and CDR2 sequences are KGHSH and LQKENI. V was cut by 3 bases and J by 6 bases, with 8 bases left in between. The CDR3 is 12 residues long. The CDR3 region is CASSPRAAEAFF. The CDR3 DNA reads as TGTGCCAGCTCACCTCGGGCAGCTGAAGCTTTCTTT. Together with reference TRBV18 and TRBJ1-1, the CDR3 gives the full variable domain: NAGVMQNPRHLVRRRGQEARLRCSPMKGHSHVYWYRQLPEEGLKFMVYLQKENIIDESGMPKERFSAEFPKEGPSILRIQQVVRGDSAAYFCASSPRAAEAFFGQGTRLTVV.